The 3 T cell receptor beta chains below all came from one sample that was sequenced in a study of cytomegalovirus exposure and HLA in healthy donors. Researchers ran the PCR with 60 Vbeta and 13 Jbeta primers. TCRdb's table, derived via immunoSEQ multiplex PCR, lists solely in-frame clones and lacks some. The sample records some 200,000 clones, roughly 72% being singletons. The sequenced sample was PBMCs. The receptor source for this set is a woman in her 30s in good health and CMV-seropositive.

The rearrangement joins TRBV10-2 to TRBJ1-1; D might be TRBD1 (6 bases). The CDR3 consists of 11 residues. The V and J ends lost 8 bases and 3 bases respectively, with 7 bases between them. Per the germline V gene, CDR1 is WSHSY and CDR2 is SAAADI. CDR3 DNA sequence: TGCGCCAGCGAGGGGGACACTGAAGCTTTCTTT. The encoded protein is CASEGDTEAFF.

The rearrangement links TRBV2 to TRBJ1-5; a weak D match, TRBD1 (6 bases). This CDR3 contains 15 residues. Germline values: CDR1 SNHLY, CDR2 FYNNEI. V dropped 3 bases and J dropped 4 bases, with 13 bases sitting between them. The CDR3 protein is CASSDGQKINQPQHF. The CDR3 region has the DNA TGTGCCAGCAGTGACGGACAGAAAATAAATCAGCCCCAGCATTTT.

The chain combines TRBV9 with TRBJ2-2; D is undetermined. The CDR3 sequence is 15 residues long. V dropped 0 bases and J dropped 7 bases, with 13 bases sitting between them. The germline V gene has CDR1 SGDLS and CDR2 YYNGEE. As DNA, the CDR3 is TGTGCCAGCAGCGTAGGACCGCGGCGGAGCGGGGAGCTGTTTTTT. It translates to CASSVGPRRSGELFF.